A selection of T cell receptor beta chains follows, all from one sample in a study of CD8+ T cells in alopecia areata. Repertoires were generated with immunoSEQ multiplex PCR, while TCRdb's copy carries only in-frame clones and drops some. The table records 150,000 to 200,000 clones, roughly 58% of them present only once. Sequences were derived from CD4+ T cells sorted from blood, sampled at approximately week 55, from a patient treated with tofacitinib. These TCRs come from a human donor with alopecia areata. Each CDR3 is given with its conserved first and last residue. The D gene is left open where the match is weak. A clone size is listed for some rows: how often the clone was seen (once, few, many), or a class if it is expanded.

abundance: few; j_gene: TRBJ2-7; d_gene: TRBD2; v_gene: TRBV6-5; len: 15; CDR3nt: TGTGCCAGCAGTTACCTAGCGGGGGGAAACTACGAGCAGTACTTC; CDR3aa: CASSYLAGGNYEQYF
abundance: few; j_gene: TRBJ2-3; d_gene: -; v_gene: TRBV15; len: 15; CDR3nt: TGTGCCACCAGCAGAGGAGAGGGGAGGTACGATACGCAGTATTTT; CDR3aa: CATSRGEGRYDTQYF
abundance: few; j_gene: TRBJ1-1; d_gene: -; v_gene: TRBV10-3; len: 14; CDR3nt: TGTGCCAGCCGCCAAGGGCTTGACGTCACTGAAGCTTTCTTT; CDR3aa: CASRQGLDVTEAFF
abundance: few; j_gene: TRBJ2-3; d_gene: TRBD1; v_gene: TRBV29-1; len: 14; CDR3nt: TGCAGTACAGGGGGCCCTATTAGCACAGATACGCAGTATTTT; CDR3aa: CSTGGPISTDTQYF
abundance: -; j_gene: TRBJ1-6; d_gene: TRBD1; v_gene: TRBV4-2; len: 17; CDR3nt: TGTGCCAGCAGCCAAGGCCCGGGACAGGGGGCTAATTCACCCCTCCACTTT; CDR3aa: CASSQGPGQGANSPLHF
abundance: -; j_gene: TRBJ2-7; d_gene: TRBD1; v_gene: TRBV9; len: 15; CDR3nt: TGTGCCAGCAGCGTAGCGGCAGGGGGTGGCTACGAGCAGTACTTC; CDR3aa: CASSVAAGGGYEQYF
abundance: -; j_gene: TRBJ2-7; d_gene: TRBD1; v_gene: TRBV29-1; len: 12; CDR3nt: TGCAGCGTTTGGGACAGTCCCTACGAGCAGTACTTC; CDR3aa: CSVWDSPYEQYF
abundance: few; j_gene: TRBJ2-7; d_gene: -; v_gene: TRBV19; len: 14; CDR3nt: TGTGCCAGTAGTGAGACAGCACGATCCTACGAGCAGTACTTC; CDR3aa: CASSETARSYEQYF
abundance: -; j_gene: TRBJ2-2; d_gene: -; v_gene: TRBV5-1; len: 16; CDR3nt: TGCGCCAGCAGCGACTCCGGACTTCCTTCCACCGGGGAGCTGTTTTTT; CDR3aa: CASSDSGLPSTGELFF
abundance: -; j_gene: TRBJ1-1; d_gene: -; v_gene: TRBV27; len: 16; CDR3nt: TGTGCCAGCACCTTAGGGGCTCGGGGTTCAGTCACTGAAGCTTTCTTT; CDR3aa: CASTLGARGSVTEAFF
abundance: -; j_gene: TRBJ1-6; d_gene: -; v_gene: TRBV9; len: 14; CDR3nt: TGTGCCAGCAGCGTAGACAACAGGGATTCACCCCTCCACTTT; CDR3aa: CASSVDNRDSPLHF
abundance: few; j_gene: TRBJ2-6; d_gene: -; v_gene: TRBV30; len: 13; CDR3nt: TGCGCCGTGGGGGGCTCTGGGGCCAACGTCCTGACTTTC; CDR3aa: CAVGGSGANVLTF
abundance: -; j_gene: TRBJ2-1; d_gene: TRBD2; v_gene: TRBV2; len: 15; CDR3nt: TGTGCCAGCAGTGGAGAAGCGGGGGGTATGAATGAGCAGTTCTTC; CDR3aa: CASSGEAGGMNEQFF
abundance: -; j_gene: TRBJ2-1; d_gene: TRBD1; v_gene: TRBV27; len: 14; CDR3nt: TGTGCCGTCAGTACCGGGACAGCCCTCAATGAGCAGTTCTTC; CDR3aa: CAVSTGTALNEQFF
abundance: few; j_gene: TRBJ1-1; d_gene: TRBD1; v_gene: TRBV6-5; len: 12; CDR3nt: TGTGCCAGCAGACAGGGGGTAGGGAAAGCTTTCTTT; CDR3aa: CASRQGVGKAFF
abundance: -; j_gene: TRBJ2-3; d_gene: -; v_gene: TRBV9; len: 14; CDR3nt: TGTGCCAGCAGCGTAGAGGCCAGGGGTCGGACGCAGTATTTT; CDR3aa: CASSVEARGRTQYF
abundance: -; j_gene: TRBJ2-5; d_gene: -; v_gene: TRBV15; len: 13; CDR3nt: TGTGCCACCAGCAGAGTTGAAGGGGAGACCCAGTACTTC; CDR3aa: CATSRVEGETQYF
abundance: -; j_gene: TRBJ2-7; d_gene: -; v_gene: TRBV10-2; len: 13; CDR3nt: TGCGCCAGCCTAAGGGGATCCACCTACGAGCAGTACTTC; CDR3aa: CASLRGSTYEQYF
abundance: -; j_gene: TRBJ2-3; d_gene: TRBD2; v_gene: TRBV9; len: 18; CDR3nt: TGTGCCAGCAGCGTAGCGACGCCGGGACTATTCCCACCAGATACGCAGTATTTT; CDR3aa: CASSVATPGLFPPDTQYF
abundance: few; j_gene: TRBJ2-7; d_gene: -; v_gene: TRBV2; len: 13; CDR3nt: TGTGCCAGCAGTGAAGCGGCATACTACGAGCAGTACTTC; CDR3aa: CASSEAAYYEQYF
abundance: -; j_gene: TRBJ2-7; d_gene: -; v_gene: TRBV18; len: 12; CDR3nt: TGTGCCAGCTCACCAGGGGATGACGAGCAGTACTTC; CDR3aa: CASSPGDDEQYF
abundance: -; j_gene: TRBJ2-7; d_gene: -; v_gene: TRBV29-1; len: 14; CDR3nt: TGCAGCGTCCCTCCTCCAGGCAGGTCCTACGAGCAGTACTTC; CDR3aa: CSVPPPGRSYEQYF
abundance: -; j_gene: TRBJ1-1; d_gene: TRBD1; v_gene: TRBV30; len: 13; CDR3nt: TGTGCCTGGAGTGCACAGGGGGGCGCTGAAGCTTTCTTT; CDR3aa: CAWSAQGGAEAFF
abundance: -; j_gene: TRBJ1-1; d_gene: TRBD1; v_gene: TRBV19; len: 14; CDR3nt: TGTGCCAGTAGTAAGGGACAGCTGAACACTGAAGCTTTCTTT; CDR3aa: CASSKGQLNTEAFF
abundance: -; j_gene: TRBJ1-1; d_gene: TRBD1; v_gene: TRBV5-4; len: 15; CDR3nt: TGTGCCAGCAGCAGGACAGGAGCTTCGAACACTGAAGCTTTCTTT; CDR3aa: CASSRTGASNTEAFF